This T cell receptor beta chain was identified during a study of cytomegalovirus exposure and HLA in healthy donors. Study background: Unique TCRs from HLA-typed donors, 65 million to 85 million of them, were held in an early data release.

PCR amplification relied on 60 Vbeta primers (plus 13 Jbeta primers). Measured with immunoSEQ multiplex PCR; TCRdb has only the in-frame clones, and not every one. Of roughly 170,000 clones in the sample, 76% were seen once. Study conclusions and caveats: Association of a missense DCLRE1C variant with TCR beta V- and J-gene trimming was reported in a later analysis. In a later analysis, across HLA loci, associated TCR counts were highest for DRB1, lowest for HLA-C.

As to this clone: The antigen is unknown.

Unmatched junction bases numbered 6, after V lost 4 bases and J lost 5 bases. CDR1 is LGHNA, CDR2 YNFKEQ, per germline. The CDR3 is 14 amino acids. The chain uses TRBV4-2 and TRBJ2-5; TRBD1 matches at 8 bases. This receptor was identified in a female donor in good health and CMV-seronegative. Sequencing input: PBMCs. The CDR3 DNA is TGTGCCAGCAGCCTGCACAGGGGGTCGGAGACCCAGTACTTC. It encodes CASSLHRGSETQYF.